These T cell receptor beta chains were read from a single sample in a study of T cell responses to AZD1222 COVID-19 vaccine. Produced via immunoSEQ multiplex PCR; TCRdb's table is partial and in-frame only. This table has over 120,000 clones, approximately 90% appearing once. The source material was peripheral blood, sampled on day 0 of AZD1222 vaccination. These receptor sequences come from an adult in good health. Both conserved end residues are part of each CDR3. A D gene is named only where the DNA matches it firmly. Clone size is given for some rows only: seen once, a few or many times, or a class if the clone is expanded.

d_gene,j_gene,abundance,v_gene,CDR3aa,CDR3nt
.,TRBJ1-5,once,TRBV27,CASSLVGFNQPQHF,TGTGCCAGCAGTTTGGTGGGATTCAATCAGCCCCAGCATTTT
TRBD2,TRBJ2-7,.,TRBV2,CAVQGLAGDRSSYEQYF,TGTGCCGTCCAGGGACTAGCGGGAGACAGGAGCTCCTACGAGCAGTACTTC
.,TRBJ2-7,.,TRBV27,CASSLRVPPGEQYF,TGTGCCAGCAGTCTAAGGGTCCCTCCGGGGGAGCAGTACTTC
TRBD2,TRBJ2-7,.,TRBV7-2,CASSLDPSGSGEQYF,TGTGCCAGCAGCTTAGATCCTAGCGGGTCTGGCGAGCAGTACTTC
.,TRBJ2-1,.,TRBV24-1,CATSDWTYNEQFF,TGTGCCACCAGTGATTGGACCTACAATGAGCAGTTCTTC
TRBD1,TRBJ1-4,.,TRBV3-1/TRBV3-2,CASSHPRQGSEKLFF,TGTGCCAGCAGCCATCCAAGACAGGGGAGTGAAAAACTGTTTTTT
.,TRBJ1-4,.,TRBV6-1,CASSEAPDGNEKLFF,TGTGCCAGCAGTGAAGCGCCGGACGGTAATGAAAAACTGTTTTTT
.,TRBJ1-1,.,TRBV18,CASSRTGSGTEAFF,TGTGCCAGCTCACGAACAGGGTCGGGCACTGAAGCTTTCTTT
.,TRBJ1-2,.,TRBV2,CANPRRKGSNYGYTF,TGTGCCAACCCCCGGCGCAAGGGGTCCAACTATGGCTACACCTTC
.,TRBJ1-1,.,TRBV12-3/TRBV12-4,CASSHRVLTEAFF,TGTGCCAGCAGTCACAGGGTTCTCACTGAAGCTTTCTTT
.,TRBJ2-2,.,TRBV9,CASSATGELFF,TGTGCCAGCAGCGCGACCGGGGAGCTGTTTTTT
.,TRBJ2-1,.,TRBV7-8,CASSLMAASSYNEQFF,TGTGCCAGCAGCTTAATGGCGGCTAGCTCCTACAATGAGCAGTTCTTC
TRBD1,TRBJ1-1,few,TRBV20-1,CSASLGGAFTEAFF,TGCAGTGCTAGTTTAGGGGGCGCATTCACTGAAGCTTTCTTT
.,TRBJ1-3,.,TRBV4-1,CASSQGYGGGNTIYF,TGCGCCAGCAGCCAAGGGTATGGCGGAGGAAACACCATATATTTT
TRBD2,TRBJ2-1,.,TRBV6-4,CATRLAKESEQFF,TGTGCCACCCGACTAGCGAAAGAAAGTGAGCAGTTCTTC
TRBD1,TRBJ2-5,.,TRBV6-5,CASSYSGTGKTQYF,TGTGCCAGCAGTTACTCCGGGACAGGGAAGACCCAGTACTTC
TRBD1,TRBJ1-3,.,TRBV7-9,CASSVDGTVGNTIYF,TGTGCCAGCAGCGTCGACGGGACAGTCGGAAACACCATATATTTT
.,TRBJ2-1,.,TRBV28,CASSLRAEHNEQFF,TGTGCCAGCAGTTTAAGGGCGGAACACAATGAGCAGTTCTTC
.,TRBJ1-1,.,TRBV5-1,CASSSIGGFMRRTEAFF,TGCGCCAGCAGCTCCATCGGGGGCTTCATGCGTAGAACTGAAGCTTTCTTT
TRBD1,TRBJ1-6,.,TRBV7-9,CASSSGTGGSGSPLHF,TGTGCCAGCAGCTCAGGGACAGGGGGCTCGGGCTCACCCCTCCACTTT
.,TRBJ2-1,.,TRBV19,CASHSPGLAPYNEQFF,TGTGCCTCTCACTCCCCGGGACTGGCCCCCTACAATGAGCAGTTCTTC
.,TRBJ1-2,.,TRBV19,CASSDRTEVSGYTF,TGTGCCAGTAGTGACAGGACTGAAGTGAGTGGCTACACCTTC
.,TRBJ1-5,.,TRBV13,CASSLGGGRRSYQPQHF,TGTGCCAGCAGCTTAGGAGGGGGTAGAAGAAGCTATCAGCCCCAGCATTTT
.,TRBJ1-1,.,TRBV27,CASSPNRNTEAFF,TGTGCCAGCAGCCCGAACAGGAACACTGAAGCTTTCTTT
.,TRBJ1-1,.,TRBV29-1,CSARGDFNTEAFF,TGCAGCGCCCGAGGTGACTTTAACACTGAAGCTTTCTTT
TRBD1,TRBJ1-4,.,TRBV7-9,CASSSNRGSEKLFF,TGTGCCAGCAGCAGTAACAGGGGTAGCGAAAAACTGTTTTTT
TRBD1,TRBJ2-7,.,TRBV18,CASSSGQGGEQYF,TGTGCCAGCTCATCGGGACAGGGCGGGGAGCAGTACTTC
.,TRBJ1-1,.,TRBV9,CASSITASTEAFF,TGTGCCAGCAGCATCACCGCTAGCACTGAAGCTTTCTTT
.,TRBJ1-5,.,TRBV30,CAWSLDSNQPQHF,TGTGCCTGGAGTCTAGATAGCAATCAGCCCCAGCATTTT
.,TRBJ2-1,.,TRBV6-4,CASKRGADHNEQFF,TGTGCCTCTAAGAGGGGTGCAGACCACAATGAGCAGTTCTTC
.,TRBJ1-3,.,TRBV19,CASSILRTAGNTIYF,TGTGCCAGTAGTATACTCAGGACAGCTGGAAACACCATATATTTT
.,TRBJ2-5,.,TRBV18,CASSPPPAQETQYF,TGTGCCAGCTCACCACCCCCCGCCCAAGAGACCCAGTACTTC
.,TRBJ1-1,.,TRBV28,CASSSGRFEAFF,TGTGCCAGCAGTTCAGGACGGTTTGAAGCTTTCTTT
.,TRBJ2-7,.,TRBV18,CASSPLTGTYEQYF,TGTGCCAGCTCACCACTGACGGGGACCTACGAGCAGTACTTC